The 22 T cell receptor beta chains below come from one sample, sequenced in a study of T cell repertoires in cytomegalovirus infection. Antigen specificity for these receptors is unknown. TCRdb ran MiXCR on the reads and lists one entry per CDR3 protein. The profile shows tens of thousands of distinct CDR3 sequences, around 18% of them singletons. The source material was CD8+ T cells from cultured PBMCs, sampled from culture after CMV antigen stimulation. Receptors were obtained from a human donor in good health (CMV status not recorded). Some clones in this sample may be carry-over from other donors' samples.

The rearrangement links TRBV28 to TRBJ2-7, with 10 bases matching TRBD2. The CDR3 totals 14 residues. J lost 2 bases, V lost 6 bases, and 4 bases had no gene match. Germline V gene lookup returns CDR1 MDHEN and CDR2 SYDVKM. Here the CDR3 reads CASRWTSGTYEQYF. The CDR3 bases are TGTGCCAGCAGATGGACTAGCGGAACCTACGAGCAGTACTTC.

This clonotype was detected only once. This chain connects TRBV5-1 to TRBJ2-7, with D perhaps TRBD1 or TRBD2 (5 bases each). The CDR3 has 15 amino acids. V lost 1 base and J 0 bases, leaving 11 bases between the germline ends. Germline lookup yields CDR1 SGHRS and CDR2 YFSETQ. The CDR3: CASSLFAGSSYEQYF. CDR3 nucleotides: TGCGCCAGCAGCTTGTTTGCAGGGAGCTCCTACGAGCAGTACTTC.

J is TRBJ2-7 and V is TRBV7-6; 7 bases align to TRBD1. The CDR3 spans 14 residues. The junction had 7 bases not matched to a gene; V was cut back by 5 bases and J by 3 bases. Germline-derived CDR1 and CDR2 are SGHVS and FNYEAQ. CDR3 loop: CASSLDRVFYEQYF. The CDR3 nucleotides read TGTGCCAGCAGCCTTGACAGGGTTTTCTACGAGCAGTACTTC.

This clonotype occurred a few times. The chain uses TRBV7-9 and TRBJ1-1; D is unclear. From germline, CDR1 is SEHNR and CDR2 FQNEAQ (reference sequence). V shed 5 bases and J shed 5 bases, with 12 bases lying between them. The CDR3 contains 13 residues. The CDR3 here is CASSLGQITEAFF. CDR3 sequence (DNA): TGTGCCAGCAGCCTCGGCCAAATAACTGAAGCTTTCTTT.

The V gene is TRBV6-2 or TRBV6-3, the J gene TRBJ2-7; D uncertain. Per the germline V gene, CDR1 is MNHEY and CDR2 is SVGEGT. The germline V and J ends were trimmed by 0 bases and 7 bases, with 7 bases remaining between them. CDR3 length: 12 residues. This CDR3 is CASSYSVREQYF. Here the CDR3 DNA reads TGTGCCAGCAGTTACTCGGTGAGGGAGCAGTACTTC.

The V and J genes are TRBV7-8 and TRBJ1-1; D not certain. Germline V gene data show CDR1 as SGHVS and CDR2 as FQNEAQ. The CDR3 loop spans 13 amino acids. Trimming shortened V by 6 bases and J by 1 base, and 9 bases separated the two germline ends. DNA of the CDR3: TGTGCCAGCAGGGGTCTCACGAACACTGAAGCTTTCTTT. This gives the protein CASRGLTNTEAFF.

The chain links TRBV12-3 or TRBV12-4 to TRBJ2-3, with 10 nucleotides matching TRBD1. The CDR3 sequence is 15 residues long. Unmatched junction bases numbered 6, after V lost 4 bases and J lost 5 bases. The CDR3 DNA reads as TGTGCCAGCAGTTCAGACAGGGGGCGAGGAGATACGCAGTATTTT. Translated: CASSSDRGRGDTQYF.

This clonotype came up a few times. The CDR3 protein is CASSLRASRGLDEQYF. In DNA, the CDR3 is TGTGCCAGCAGCTTAAGAGCGTCCAGGGGGCTGGACGAGCAGTACTTC. The J gene is TRBJ2-7, the V gene TRBV11-2; TRBD1 aligns across 8 bases. Per the germline V gene, CDR1 is SGHAT and CDR2 is FQNNGV. With V trimmed by 2 bases and J by 5 bases, 11 bases remained unmatched. CDR3 length: 16 residues. The whole variable domain, remainder taken from reference TRBV11-2 and TRBJ2-7, is EAGVAQSPRYKIIEKRQSVAFWCNPISGHATLYWYQQILGQGPKLLIQFQNNGVVDDSQLPKDRFSAERLKGVDSTLKIQPAKLEDSAVYLCASSLRASRGLDEQYFGPGTRLTVT.

The chain is built from TRBV27 and TRBJ2-1; no firm D call. Looked up from germline, CDR1 is MNHEY and CDR2 is SMNVEV (reference sequence). The V and J ends lost 5 bases and 0 bases respectively, with 5 bases between them. This CDR3 contains 13 residues. Here the CDR3 DNA reads TGTGCCAGCAGTCCCGCCTCCTACAATGAGCAGTTCTTC. Residues: CASSPASYNEQFF.

This clonotype was seen only a few times. The chain recombines TRBV4-2 with TRBJ1-2; D unresolved. The CDR3 covers 14 residues. V lost 1 base to trimming and J lost 7 bases, with 13 bases between them. Germline CDR1 LGHNA, CDR2 YNFKEQ. CDR3 nucleotide sequence: TGTGCCAGCAGCCAAGGCGGAGGGTTGCGTGGCTACACCTTC. The encoded protein is CASSQGGGLRGYTF.

This clonotype was seen only a few times. The J gene is TRBJ2-4, the V gene TRBV6-2 or TRBV6-3; 7 bases are shared with TRBD1. CDR3 length equals 16 residues. CDR1 is MNHEY, CDR2 SVGEGT, per germline. V was pared by 0 bases and J by 0 bases, with 2 bases of the junction left unmatched. The DNA of the CDR3 is TGTGCCAGCAGTTACTCAGACAGGGAAGCCAAAAACATTCAGTACTTC. It codes for CASSYSDREAKNIQYF.

The chain carries TRBV6-5 and TRBJ1-2; maybe TRBD1 (6 bases). CDR3 length: 13 amino acids. CDR1 and CDR2 from the germline V gene are MNHEY and SVGAGI. V lost 5 bases, J lost 2 bases, and 9 bases lay in between. This chain's CDR3 is CASSRQGNYGYTF. Written as DNA, the CDR3 is TGTGCCAGCAGTCGGCAGGGGAACTATGGCTACACCTTC.

J is TRBJ1-5 and V is TRBV4-1, with D maybe TRBD1 (5 bases). This CDR3 spans 21 amino acids. Trimming cost V 0 bases and J 2 bases, with 26 bases left between them. Germline assignment: CDR1 MGHRA and CDR2 YSYEKL. For the CDR3, the DNA is TGCGCCAGCAGCCAAGATGAAAGGGCCAGGGTTCGAACCATGGGCAATCAGCCCCAGCATTTT. This encodes CASSQDERARVRTMGNQPQHF.

This clonotype was observed a few times. The gene calls are TRBV7-9 and TRBJ1-3, with a possible D match to TRBD1 (6 bases). Per the germline V gene, CDR1 is SEHNR and CDR2 is FQNEAQ (reference sequence). Trimming stripped 4 bases from V and 4 bases from J, with 11 bases between. This CDR3 contains 14 residues. CDR3 in amino acids: CASSSLDRGNTIYF. CDR3 sequence (DNA): TGTGCCAGCAGCTCACTGGACAGAGGAAACACCATATATTTT. The full variable domain, with the rest looked up from reference TRBV7-9 and TRBJ1-3, is DTGVSQNPRHKITKRGQNVTFRCDPISEHNRLYWYRQTLGQGPEFLTYFQNEAQLEKSRLLSDRFSAERPKGSFSTLEIQRTEQGDSAMYLCASSSLDRGNTIYFGEGSWLTVV.

This clonotype showed up just a few times. The V and J genes are TRBV6-2 or TRBV6-3 and TRBJ2-7; the match to TRBD2 covers 7 bases. CDR3 size: 13 residues. J was trimmed by 2 bases and V by 5 bases; bases with no gene match: 3. The germline V gene encodes CDR1 MNHEY and CDR2 SVGEGT. CDR3 amino acids: CASSAGVAYEQYF. The CDR3 bases are TGTGCCAGCAGTGCGGGGGTTGCCTACGAGCAGTACTTC.

This clonotype was counted only a few times. The V gene is TRBV7-9, the J gene TRBJ2-7; perhaps TRBD2 as D (6 bases). Trimming took off 5 bases at V and 2 bases at J, with 22 bases between the two ends. The CDR3 length is 17 residues. Germline CDR1 SEHNR, CDR2 FQNEAQ (reference sequence). CDR3 residues: CASSPGSLKNTPYEQYF. CDR3 DNA sequence: TGTGCCAGCAGCCCCGGGAGTCTGAAGAACACTCCCTACGAGCAGTACTTC.

This clonotype has just a few counts. The DNA of the CDR3 is TGTGCCAGCAGCCCCTTTGGGGGTACAGATACGCAGTATTTT. Translated: CASSPFGGTDTQYF. The rearrangement uses TRBV7-2 and TRBJ2-3, with D possibly called TRBD1 or TRBD2 (5 bases each). V lost 5 bases to trimming and J lost 3 bases, with 12 bases between them. Germline CDR1 reads SGHTA; CDR2 reads FQGNSA. CDR3 size: 14 residues.

The DNA of the CDR3 is TGCGCCAGCGGGGGGCGAGGGGACAATGAGCAGTTCTTC. This encodes CASGGRGDNEQFF. The V gene is TRBV4-1, the J gene TRBJ2-1; either TRBD1 or TRBD2 may fit D (6 bases each). Trimming pared 8 bases from V and 5 bases from J, leaving 13 bases between. The CDR3 is 13 residues long. Germline V lookup: CDR1 MGHRA, CDR2 YSYEKL.

The DNA of the CDR3 is TGTGCCAGCAGCTTAGGCAGGGGCAGTTATGGCTACACCTTC. It yields the protein CASSLGRGSYGYTF. The V and J genes are TRBV7-2 and TRBJ1-2; possible D gene TRBD1, 6 bases. V was cut by 1 base and J by 5 bases, with 11 bases left in between. Germline values: CDR1 SGHTA, CDR2 FQGNSA. The CDR3 loop spans 14 amino acids.

The sample holds a few counts of this clonotype. The CDR3 DNA reads as TGCGCCAGCAGTCACGGACCGCCCGGCCAGGGCATATCTCACTATGGCTACACCTTC. This sequence encodes CASSHGPPGQGISHYGYTF. V is TRBV23-1 and J is TRBJ1-2; the D gene is possibly TRBD1 (5 bases). TRBV23-1 is annotated as an ORF whose role is uncertain. The CDR3 is 19 amino acids. Between the trimmed V and J ends, which lost 3 bases and 3 bases, there was a span of 26 bases.

There are a few counts of this clonotype. This rearrangement joins TRBV5-6 to TRBJ1-6, with 9 bases fitting TRBD1. V was clipped by 2 bases and J by 8 bases; unmatched bases: 2. The CDR3 has 14 amino acids. Germline lookup yields CDR1 SGHDT and CDR2 YYEEEE. The CDR3 loop is CASSFRDRDSPLHF. The CDR3 bases are TGTGCCAGCAGCTTTCGGGACAGGGATTCACCCCTCCACTTT.

For the CDR3, the DNA is TGTGCCAGCAGTGATCGAAAGGTGAACACTGAAGCTTTCTTT. This gives the protein CASSDRKVNTEAFF. The chain links TRBV6-4 to TRBJ1-1, with D uncertain. CDR3 length equals 14 residues. CDR1 and CDR2 from the germline V gene are MRHNA and SNTAGT. V lost 3 bases, J lost 0 bases, and 8 bases lay in between.